This T cell receptor beta chain originates from a study of identifying expanded T cells in peripheral blood (dated by TCRdb to the late 2010s). Concerning the study at large: Technical replicates were generated by sequencing separate aliquots of the same genomic DNA pool, with four replicates compared pairwise.

V ends up 7 bases short and J 2 bases short, with an unmatched junction base count of 14. Including the terminal cysteine and phenylalanine, the CDR3 comprises 17 residues. CDR3 DNA only is kept here, 51 bases in frame from base 1. Notes on this clone: This clone's antigen is unknown. Base qualities are not at hand, and no much larger clone is one base apart.

What the authors observed across the whole study: Across all healthy donors, variance in clone template counts between roughly 2-week samples was found to increase significantly with total template count. The authors expected biological variance in healthy repertoires might increase further over much longer intervals such as months to years. The binomial model flagged roughly 1.3 differentially abundant clones between technical replicates but 15 to 17 over around two weeks and roughly 19 over around four weeks. Across all healthy-donor time intervals, the beta-binomial model significantly cut both the number of clones called differentially abundant and the false-positive rate.

The immunoSEQ Assay, which uses bias-controlled multiplex PCR amplification of genomic DNA, was used to profile TCRbeta CDR3 regions. As for the authors' bioinformatics: To quantify the absolute abundance of each unique TCRbeta CDR3 region, the sequences were collapsed and filtered. Two models were used to test differential abundance: a binomial model (Fisher-equivalent) and a beta-binomial model that adds time-dependent variance fitted from healthy donors. Clones with fewer than 5 combined templates were excluded, and clones with Benjamini-Hochberg FDR below 0.01 were called differentially abundant. Using the form v = (b*log(k)+a)^2, the beta-binomial variance was modeled as a function of the total template count across the two samples. Entries here come from immuneACCESS through TCRdb and include only in-frame sequences with V and J called. Some clones fail to appear in such tables; in the studies checked, an unresolved V gene covers under half of the shortfall, and the cause of the remainder is unknown. The V and J calls and clone size are taken from that table; D and trimming were inferred from the DNA. The sample table holds approximately 90,000 clones, of which 70% to 90% were seen once. Roughly 5.5% of the sample rests with the top ten.

No immune events such as infections were documented for the healthy donors during the collection period. Blood repertoires from healthy donors were used as a training cohort for calibrating time-dependent variance in a beta-binomial model of differential abundance of T-cell clones. The training cohort included around 10 healthy donors, of whom 3 were female and 7 were male. Donor ages ranged from 29 to 64 years, with an average of roughly 46 years. Whole blood from each healthy donor was obtained from a commercial supplier and was collected at three time points roughly two weeks apart. Genomic DNA was extracted from unsorted whole blood for immunosequencing.

This sequence uses TRBV23-1 and TRBJ1-2; TRBD1 matches 9 bases in the middle. TRBV23-1 is known as an ORF, though its function is uncertain. The source material was blood. The clonotype comes from a person aged 18 to 75 in good health. In nucleotides, the sequence is TGCGCCAGCACCACCGGGCTAGGACAGGGGCTAAACTATGGCTACACCTTC. It encodes CASTTGLGQGLNYGYTF.